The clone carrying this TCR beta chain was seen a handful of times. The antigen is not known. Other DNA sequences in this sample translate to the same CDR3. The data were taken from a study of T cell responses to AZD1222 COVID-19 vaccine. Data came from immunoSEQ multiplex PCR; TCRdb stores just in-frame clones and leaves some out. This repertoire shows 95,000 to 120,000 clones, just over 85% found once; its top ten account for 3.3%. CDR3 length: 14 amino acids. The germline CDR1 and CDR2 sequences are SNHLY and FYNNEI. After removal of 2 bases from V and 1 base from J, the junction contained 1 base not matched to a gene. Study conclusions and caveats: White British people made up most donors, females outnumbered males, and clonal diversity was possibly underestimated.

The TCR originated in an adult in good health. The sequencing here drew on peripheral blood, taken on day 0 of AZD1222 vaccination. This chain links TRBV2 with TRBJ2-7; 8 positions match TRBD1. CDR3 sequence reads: CASSEQGASYEQYF. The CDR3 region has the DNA TGTGCCAGCAGTGAACAGGGGGCATCCTACGAGCAGTACTTC.